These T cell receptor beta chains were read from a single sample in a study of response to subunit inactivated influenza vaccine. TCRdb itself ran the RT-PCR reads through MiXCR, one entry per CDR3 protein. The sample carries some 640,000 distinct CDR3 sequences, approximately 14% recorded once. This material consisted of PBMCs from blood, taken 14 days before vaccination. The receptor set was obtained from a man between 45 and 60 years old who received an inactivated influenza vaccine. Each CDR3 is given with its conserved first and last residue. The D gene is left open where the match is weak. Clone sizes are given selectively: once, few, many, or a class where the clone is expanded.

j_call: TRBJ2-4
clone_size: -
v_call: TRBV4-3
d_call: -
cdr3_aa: CASSQDGGRLNIQYF
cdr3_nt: TGCGCCAGCAGCCAAGATGGGGGCAGGTTAAACATTCAGTACTTC

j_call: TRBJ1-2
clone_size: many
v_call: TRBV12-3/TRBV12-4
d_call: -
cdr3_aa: CASTQGRGSGGYTF
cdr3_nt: TGTGCCAGCACCCAGGGGCGGGGGTCCGGAGGCTACACCTTC

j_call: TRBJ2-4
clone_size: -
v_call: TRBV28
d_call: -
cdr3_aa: CASSRGTVTKNIQYF
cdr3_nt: TGTGCCAGCAGTCGGGGGACAGTAACCAAAAACATTCAGTACTTC

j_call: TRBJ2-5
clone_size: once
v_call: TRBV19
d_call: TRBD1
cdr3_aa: CASSMGATGGETQYF
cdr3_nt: TGTGCCAGTTCCATGGGGGCGACAGGGGGTGAGACCCAGTACTTC

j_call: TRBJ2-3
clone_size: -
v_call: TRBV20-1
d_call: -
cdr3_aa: CSAPNGRGSDTQYF
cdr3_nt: TGCAGTGCCCCCAACGGGAGAGGGTCAGATACGCAGTATTTT

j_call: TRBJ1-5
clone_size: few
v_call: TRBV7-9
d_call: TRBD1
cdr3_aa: CASSQGGISQPQHF
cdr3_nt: TGTGCCAGCAGCCAGGGGGGGATCAGTCAGCCCCAGCATTTT

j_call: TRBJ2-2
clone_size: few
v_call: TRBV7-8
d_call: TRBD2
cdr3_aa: CASSPARGGTSRYTGELFF
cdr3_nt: TGTGCCAGCAGCCCCGCAAGGGGTGGGACTAGTAGGTACACCGGGGAGCTGTTTTTT

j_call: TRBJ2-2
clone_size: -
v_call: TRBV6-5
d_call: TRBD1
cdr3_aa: CASSYSGQGADTGELVF
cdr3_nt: TGTGCCAGCAGTTACTCGGGACAGGGGGCGGACACCGGGGAGCTGGTTTTT

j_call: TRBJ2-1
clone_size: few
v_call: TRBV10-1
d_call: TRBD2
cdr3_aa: CASSEMASGEYNEQFF
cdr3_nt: TGCGCCAGCAGTGAGATGGCTAGCGGGGAGTACAATGAGCAGTTCTTC

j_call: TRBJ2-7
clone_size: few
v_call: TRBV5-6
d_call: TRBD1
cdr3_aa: CASSLAAGGRYEQYF
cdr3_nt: TGTGCCAGCAGCTTGGCGGCAGGGGGCAGGTACGAGCAGTACTTC

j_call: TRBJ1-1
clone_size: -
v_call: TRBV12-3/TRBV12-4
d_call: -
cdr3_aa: CASSSSDRLNTEAFF
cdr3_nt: TGTGCCAGCAGCTCTAGCGACAGGCTGAACACTGAAGCTTTCTTT

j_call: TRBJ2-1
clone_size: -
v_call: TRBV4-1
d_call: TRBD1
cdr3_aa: CASSQVSRGYMGEQFF
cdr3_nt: TGCGCCAGCAGCCAAGTTAGCAGGGGGTATATGGGTGAGCAGTTCTTC

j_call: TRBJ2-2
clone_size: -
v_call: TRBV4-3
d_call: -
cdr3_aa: CASSQEEGPTGELFF
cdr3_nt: TGCGCCAGCAGCCAAGAGGAGGGACCCACCGGGGAGCTGTTTTTT

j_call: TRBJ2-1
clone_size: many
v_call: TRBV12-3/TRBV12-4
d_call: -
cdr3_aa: CASSPLNGVSYNEQFF
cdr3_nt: TGTGCCAGCAGTCCGTTGAATGGGGTCTCCTACAATGAGCAGTTCTTC

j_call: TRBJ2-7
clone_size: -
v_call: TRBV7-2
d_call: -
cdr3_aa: CASSSGTGALTSGGSWYEQYF
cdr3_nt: TGTGCCAGCAGCTCCGGGACAGGGGCCCTGACTAGCGGAGGCTCTTGGTACGAGCAGTACTTC

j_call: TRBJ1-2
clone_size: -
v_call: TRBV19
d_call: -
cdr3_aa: CASSTGQILYGYTF
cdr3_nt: TGTGCCAGTAGTACAGGACAGATCCTCTATGGCTACACCTTC

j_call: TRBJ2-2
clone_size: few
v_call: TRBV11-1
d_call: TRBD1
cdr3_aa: CASSLLWTGNTGELFF
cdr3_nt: TGTGCCAGCAGCTTGTTGTGGACAGGAAACACCGGGGAGCTGTTTTTT

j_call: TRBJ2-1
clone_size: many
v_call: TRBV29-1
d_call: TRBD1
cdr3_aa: CSADRGLNEQFF
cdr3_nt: TGCAGCGCTGACAGGGGGCTGAATGAGCAGTTCTTC

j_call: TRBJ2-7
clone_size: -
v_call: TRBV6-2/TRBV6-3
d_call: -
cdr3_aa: CASSHDRFSYEQYF
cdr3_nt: TGTGCCAGCAGTCATGACAGGTTCTCCTACGAGCAGTACTTC

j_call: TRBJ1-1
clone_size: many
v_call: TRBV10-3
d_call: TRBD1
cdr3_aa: CAISTPDRGATEAFF
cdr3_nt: TGTGCCATCAGCACCCCGGACAGGGGAGCCACTGAAGCTTTCTTT

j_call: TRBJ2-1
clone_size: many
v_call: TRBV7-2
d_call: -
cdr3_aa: CASSLVRLPGNEQFF
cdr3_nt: TGTGCCAGCAGCTTAGTGAGGCTCCCTGGCAATGAGCAGTTCTTC

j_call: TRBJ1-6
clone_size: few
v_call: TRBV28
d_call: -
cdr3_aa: CASSLGHPSASPLHF
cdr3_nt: TGTGCCAGCAGTTTGGGACACCCGTCAGCCTCACCCCTCCACTTT

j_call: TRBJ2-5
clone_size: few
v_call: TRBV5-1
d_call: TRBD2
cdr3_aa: CASKLSGRFQETQYF
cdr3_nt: TGCGCCAGCAAGCTGAGCGGGAGATTCCAAGAGACCCAGTACTTC

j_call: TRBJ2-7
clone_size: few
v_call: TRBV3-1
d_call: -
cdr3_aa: CASSRSGVDSYEQYF
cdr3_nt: TGTGCCAGCAGCCGCTCAGGTGTGGACTCCTACGAGCAGTACTTC

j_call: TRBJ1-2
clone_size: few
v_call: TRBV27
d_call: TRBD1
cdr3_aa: CASSLFVGDSHGYTF
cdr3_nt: TGTGCCAGCAGTTTATTTGTGGGGGACAGCCATGGCTACACCTTC

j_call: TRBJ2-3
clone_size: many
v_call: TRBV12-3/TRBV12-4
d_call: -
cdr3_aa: CASSLPGTDTQYF
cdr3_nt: TGTGCCAGCAGTTTACCCGGGACAGATACGCAGTATTTT

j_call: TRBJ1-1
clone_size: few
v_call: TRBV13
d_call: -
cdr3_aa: CASSLGAGETEAFF
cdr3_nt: TGTGCCAGCAGCTTAGGAGCGGGGGAAACTGAAGCTTTCTTT